The sequence of this T cell receptor beta chain was determined in a study of blood T cell repertoires in COVID-19. The assay was immunoSEQ multiplex PCR, and TCRdb's table has in-frame clones only and misses some. The repertoire has about 180,000 clones, nearly 90% of them found once; the top ten carry approximately 2.1%. V lost 3 bases and J 0 bases, leaving 7 bases between the germline ends. CDR1 is SGHNT, CDR2 YYREEE, per germline (reference sequence). This CDR3 is 13 amino acids long. The sequenced sample was PBMCs or T cells enriched from blood (not recorded which). The gene calls are TRBV5-4 and TRBJ2-7; D may be TRBD1 (6 bases). The source is a woman in her 40s with acute COVID-19. The DNA of the CDR3 is TGTGCCAGCAGCTCACAGGGCTCCTACGAGCAGTACTTC. Protein sequence: CASSSQGSYEQYF.